This T cell receptor beta chain originates from a study of shared clonotypes between healthy human individuals (dated by TCRdb to 2019 to 2021). About the full investigation: The cohort comprised a couple of women and a few men aged 18 to 49 years. Per donor, three plates each were used for CD4 naive and CD4 memory, two for CD8 naive, and one for CD8 memory. To estimate repertoire size and how much clonotype sharing occurs between individuals, the study deeply sequenced the blood TCR repertoires of about five healthy adults. Libraries were prepared and TCR repertoires were sequenced by different laboratories using diverse techniques, in order to increase sequencing depth and limit assay-specific biases. Between about 0.8 and 8.9 billion PBMCs per donor were obtained by leukapheresis. Findings and caveats that apply to the study as a whole: The small number of donors limited the genetic and exposure-history diversity represented. Roughly 5% of naive CD4, 3.5% of naive CD8, 2.3% of memory CD4, and 0.4% of memory CD8 clonotypes were shared across several donors. Sampling was restricted to blood, and TCR repertoires in tissues likely differ from the TCR repertoires found in blood. Rarefaction of sorted-subset datasets indicated incomplete sequencing despite the large sequencing depth. Compared with non-shared clonotypes, the clonotypes found in all four sorted-subset donors had higher generation probabilities. Larger estimated clonotype richness was generally found for naive subsets than for memory subsets. Based on pairwise subsampling, the degree of clonotype sharing among donors was expected to be affected by sequencing depth.

TCR CDR3 regions were amplified from genomic DNA by multiplex PCR using the deep immunoSEQ assay. Genomic DNA extracted from each cell subset was distributed evenly over all wells of several immunoSEQ 96-well plates, and each plate served as one replicate. Each replicate PCR for sorted subsets received about 220 ng genomic DNA, equal to about 29,000 T cell genomes. The purified libraries were quantified using a Qubit 3.0 fluorometer, sized with a Bioanalyzer 2100, and then quantified again using the KAPA Library Quantification kit. Every immunoSEQ 96-well plate was sequenced on a separate single-read 150-cycle Illumina NextSeq 550 flow cell. The published analysis was carried out like this. The immunoSEQ output contained only junctional sequences without quality scores, so filtering could not match that applied to full-length reads. To assign V/J genes and CDR3, sequences were annotated against IMGT germline references using PyIR, a Python wrapper for IgBLAST v1.9. Any read was removed if the V/J assignment was weak (E-value above 1e-6), the CDR3 was missing, or the read contained stop codons, out-of-frame junctions, or ambiguous translated residues. V3J clonotypes were defined as sequences sharing the same inferred V gene, J gene, and CDR3 amino acid sequence. The percentage overlap between two repertoires was calculated by dividing the number of shared unique clonotypes by the size of the smaller repertoire. Three approaches were used to assess repertoire richness: RTK rarefaction, the Chao1 estimator, and Recon v2.1 estimates of unobserved clonotypes. For all TCRbeta clonotypes obtained by the gDNA method from four donors, generation probabilities were computed with OLGA. TCRdb holds this immuneACCESS table with in-frame rearrangements only. Some clones are missing; in checked studies, unresolved V genes explain under half, and the rest has no known cause. V and J calls and clone size follow that table, whereas D and trimming were derived from the DNA. In this sample the table shows millions of clones, approximately 92% of which occur a single time. Of the sample, roughly 0.15% is held by the ten largest clones.

Healthy HIV-negative adults with no recently reported acute infections or vaccinations were included as donors. All donors were Caucasian adults living in Nashville, Tennessee, USA. Magnetic negative selection was used to enrich CD4+ T cells, after which naive cells were positively selected on CD45RA and the negative fraction became the memory subset. Blood was collected by leukapheresis, and PBMCs were isolated by Ficoll-Histopaque density gradient centrifugation and then cryopreserved in liquid nitrogen vapor phase. Analytical flow cytometry was used to check the purity and quantity of each magnetically sorted T cell population. From each sorted fraction, genomic DNA was isolated and quantified by UV absorbance on a Nanodrop 2000c. A remark on this clone: The clone's antigen remains unknown. No per-base quality is available; no much larger clone lies one base away.

The receptor's source is a man aged 18 to 30 in good health. The sequenced sample was naive CD4+ T cells sorted from blood. The meaning of the sample's cell subset or site label: CD45RA+ positively selected.

The CDR3 corresponds to CACEKRERSPLHF. In nucleotides, the sequence is TGTGCCTGCGAAAAACGGGAGAGATCACCCCTCCACTTT. The receptor chain draws on TRBV30 and TRBJ1-6; no D segment can be confidently identified. Inclusive of the bounding cysteine and phenylalanine, the CDR3 is 13 residues long. Only the CDR3 DNA stays, 39 bases, in frame from base 1. Deletion took 6 bases off V and 10 bases off J, with a span of 16 bases between the germline ends. CDR1 GTSNPN and CDR2 SVGIG were looked up in the germline V gene (reference sequence).